This T cell receptor (beta chain) was recovered during a study of CD8 T cells in ankylosing spondylitis. Libraries of TCR beta came from quantitative 5'-RACE with molecular barcodes. Via MiXCR, TCRdb re-called the 5' RACE reads, giving one row per CDR3 protein. The data show about 540,000 distinct CDR3 sequences, approximately 11% seen once. This clonotype has just a few counts. Its antigen is not known. Broader study findings: Blood from ankylosing spondylitis patients appeared to carry a characteristic roughly 8-variant TCR beta motif.

The V end lost 4 bases, the J end lost 0 bases, and 12 bases lay between the germline ends. The V gene's germline CDR1 is DFQATT and CDR2 SNEGSKA (reference sequence). This CDR3 is 14 amino acids long. This chain links TRBV20-1 with TRBJ1-2; tentative D call: TRBD1 (5 bases). This TCR derives from a male donor with ankylosing spondylitis. Sequences were obtained from blood, either unsorted or a sorted T cell fraction (not recorded which). The CDR3 DNA reads TGCAGTGCTAAGCGGGGCAGTGCTAACTATGGCTACACCTTC. Translation: CSAKRGSANYGYTF.